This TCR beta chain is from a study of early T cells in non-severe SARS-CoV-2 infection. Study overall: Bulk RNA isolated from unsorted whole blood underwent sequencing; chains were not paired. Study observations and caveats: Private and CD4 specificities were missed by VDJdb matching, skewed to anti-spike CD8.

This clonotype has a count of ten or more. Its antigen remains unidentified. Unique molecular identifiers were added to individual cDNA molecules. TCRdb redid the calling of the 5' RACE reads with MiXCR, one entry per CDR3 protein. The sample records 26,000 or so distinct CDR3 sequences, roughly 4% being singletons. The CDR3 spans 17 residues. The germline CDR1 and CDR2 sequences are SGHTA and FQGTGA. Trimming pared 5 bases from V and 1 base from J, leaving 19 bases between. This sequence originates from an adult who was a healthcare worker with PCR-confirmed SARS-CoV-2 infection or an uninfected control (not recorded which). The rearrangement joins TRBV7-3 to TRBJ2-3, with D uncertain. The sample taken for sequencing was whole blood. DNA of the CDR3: TGTGCCAGCAGCCCGTCCCTCGCACGCTACGGCACAGATACGCAGTATTTT. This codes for CASSPSLARYGTDTQYF.